Below, 32 T cell receptor beta chains from the same sample are listed, as sequenced in a study of chemoradiotherapy in HPV16-positive cancers. The table came from immunoSEQ multiplex PCR; TCRdb's copy has only in-frame clones and leaves some out. Found here are about 68,000 clones, 88% of them singletons; the top ten hold 4% to 4.5%. The sequencing used blood, collected from a patient who underwent chemoradiotherapy. The receptors here all came from a human donor with HPV-associated anogenital cancer.

The rearrangement uses TRBV5-4 and TRBJ2-2; 7 bases agree with TRBD1. Germline V gene data show CDR1 as SGHNT and CDR2 as YYREEE (reference sequence). CDR3 length equals 17 residues. V shed 3 bases and J 5 bases; nucleotides not matched to a gene: 13. The chain's CDR3 is CASSSDGTGVLTGELFF. CDR3 in DNA: TGTGCCAGCAGCTCAGACGGAACAGGGGTTTTAACCGGGGAGCTGTTTTTT.

The chain has TRBV11-2 and TRBJ2-1; 7 bases map to TRBD1. This CDR3 contains 17 residues. Germline V gene data show CDR1 as SGHAT and CDR2 as FQNNGV. The V gene end was trimmed by 5 bases and the J gene end by 3 bases; junction bases not matched to a gene: 13. CDR3 sequence reads: CASSRLGTVRFYNEQFF. The CDR3 nucleotides are TGTGCCAGCAGCCGCCTAGGGACAGTTCGATTCTACAATGAGCAGTTCTTC.

The CDR3 sequence: CASTGRLSTDTQYF. CDR3 nucleotides: TGCGCCAGCACTGGGCGGCTTAGCACAGATACGCAGTATTTT. The chain uses TRBV10-2 and TRBJ2-3; no definite D call. This CDR3 has 14 amino acids. The germline V gene encodes CDR1 WSHSY and CDR2 SAAADI. Deletions cut 7 bases from V and 0 bases from J, with 11 bases between.

This chain joins TRBV30 and TRBJ2-7; D is ambiguous. Germline lookup yields CDR1 GTSNPN and CDR2 SVGIG (reference sequence). The CDR3 is 12 residues long. V was shortened by 2 bases and J by 3 bases, with 8 bases between the two germline ends. Written as DNA, the CDR3 is TGTGCCTGGAGTTTAGGGATCTACGAGCAGTACTTC. It is translated as CAWSLGIYEQYF.

As DNA, the CDR3 is TGTGCCTGGGGAGCGGGGGCGAGCACAGATACGCAGTATTTT. As protein: CAWGAGASTDTQYF. This chain joins TRBV30 and TRBJ2-3, with TRBD2 matching over 8 bases. Germline lookup yields CDR1 GTSNPN and CDR2 SVGIG (reference sequence). J lost 0 bases, V lost 5 bases, and 4 bases had no gene match. CDR3 size: 14 residues.

This clone was found once. The chain links TRBV27 to TRBJ2-7; D is possibly TRBD2 (6 bases). The germline V and J ends were trimmed by 5 bases and 2 bases, with 10 bases remaining between them. Germline CDR1 MNHEY, CDR2 SMNVEV (reference sequence). This CDR3 has 13 residues. The CDR3 DNA follows: TGTGCCAGCAGTATGGAGGGGACCTACGAGCAGTACTTC. It encodes CASSMEGTYEQYF.

This chain connects TRBV21-1 to TRBJ1-1. TRBV21-1 is classified as a pseudogene. This CDR3 contains 17 residues. The CDR3 protein is CASSSIRVRGINTEAFF. DNA of the CDR3: TGTGCCAGCAGCAGTATCCGGGTTCGGGGGATTAACACTGAAGCTTTCTTT.

V and J are TRBV7-3 and TRBJ2-3, with D perhaps being TRBD1 or TRBD2 (6 bases each). Germline V gives CDR1 SGHTA, CDR2 FQGTGA. The CDR3 extends over 15 amino acids. Between the trimmed V and J ends, which lost 2 bases and 14 bases, there was a span of 23 bases. The CDR3 DNA reads as TGTGCCAGCAGCTTAGAGGGGGGCCCTGAGCGCGTTCGGTATTTT. It encodes CASSLEGGPERVRYF.

V gene TRBV7-6 combines with J gene TRBJ2-1; D is perhaps TRBD2 (5 bases). With 3 bases removed from V and 0 bases from J, the gap between germline ends came to 9 bases. There are 15 residues in the CDR3. CDR1 and CDR2 (germline): SGHVS, FNYEAQ. This CDR3 reads CASSFDGNSYNEQFF. The CDR3 region has the DNA TGTGCCAGCAGCTTCGACGGGAACTCCTACAATGAGCAGTTCTTC.

This chain links TRBV6-1 with TRBJ1-2; TRBD1 agrees at 8 bases. The CDR3 runs to 17 residues. V was clipped by 4 bases and J by 2 bases; unmatched bases: 12. The V gene's germline CDR1 is MNHNS and CDR2 SASEGT. CDR3 residues: CASSAYKWRQGNYGYTF. CDR3 nucleotides: TGTGCCAGCAGTGCATACAAGTGGAGACAGGGGAACTATGGCTACACCTTC.

This chain connects TRBV5-4 to TRBJ2-2; D is perhaps TRBD2 (5 bases). Germline lookup yields CDR1 SGHNT and CDR2 YYREEE (reference sequence). The CDR3 spans 13 residues. Trimming took off 2 bases at V and 6 bases at J, with 8 bases between the two ends. The CDR3 protein is CASSFGSPGELFF. The CDR3 region has the DNA TGTGCCAGCAGCTTTGGGAGTCCCGGGGAGCTGTTTTTT.

The gene calls are TRBV13 and TRBJ2-5, with TRBD2 matching over 12 bases. After removal of 5 bases from V and 5 bases from J, the junction contained 9 bases not matched to a gene. Per germline, CDR1 PRHDT and CDR2 FYEKMQ (reference sequence). The CDR3 runs to 16 residues. The CDR3 nucleotides read TGTGCCAGCAGCGTCCGACTAGCGGGAGTCCATGAGACCCAGTACTTC. This sequence encodes CASSVRLAGVHETQYF.

This chain links TRBV19 with TRBJ2-3; perhaps D is TRBD1 or TRBD2 (7 bases each). This CDR3 has 15 amino acids. Germline CDR1 reads LNHDA; CDR2 reads SQIVND (reference sequence). The V end lost 3 bases, the J end lost 3 bases, and 13 bases lay between the germline ends. In DNA, the CDR3 is TGTGCCAGTAGTATGGCAGGGGGAGGGACAGATACGCAGTATTTT. Its protein is CASSMAGGGTDTQYF.

In this sample, this clone turned up a few times. This chain connects TRBV6-1 to TRBJ1-2; 7 nucleotides align to TRBD1. The CDR3 sequence is 15 residues long. Germline lookup yields CDR1 MNHNS and CDR2 SASEGT. Trimming cost V 6 bases and J 5 bases; bases outside gene matches: 12. This CDR3 reads CASSPTGSSNYGYTF. In DNA form, the CDR3 reads TGTGCCAGCAGCCCGACAGGGTCCAGTAATTATGGCTACACCTTC.

The gene calls are TRBV10-3 and TRBJ2-4; 9 bases match TRBD1. V lost 4 bases, J lost 7 bases, and 5 bases stayed unmatched. The CDR3 consists of 14 residues. CDR1 and CDR2 (germline): ENHRY, SYGVKD. CDR3 nucleotides: TGTGCCATCAGTGCGGGGACAGGGACGAACATTCAGTACTTC. Translating gives CAISAGTGTNIQYF.

This chain uses TRBV10-1 with TRBJ1-1; D remains unclear. V lost 0 bases and J lost 1, with 3 bases in between. From germline, CDR1 is WNHNN and CDR2 SYGVQD (reference sequence). There are 13 residues in the CDR3. CDR3 nucleotide sequence: TGCGCCAGCAGTGAGTCCGGGAACACTGAAGCTTTCTTT. Residues: CASSESGNTEAFF.

This chain links TRBV5-1 with TRBJ2-5, with D possibly called TRBD1 or TRBD2 (6 bases each). The CDR3 has 15 residues. Trimming cost V 4 bases and J 2 bases, with 15 bases left between them. In germline, CDR1 is SGHRS, CDR2 YFSETQ. The CDR3 DNA follows: TGCGCCAGCAGCCAAGGGGGGACCGTGCAAGAGACCCAGTACTTC. Protein: CASSQGGTVQETQYF.

This clone showed up just once. This sequence joins TRBV7-8 and TRBJ1-1; the D is unclear. The CDR3 length is 14 residues. V gave up 4 bases and J gave up 3 bases, with 12 bases separating them. CDR1 and CDR2 (germline): SGHVS, FQNEAQ. CDR3 in DNA: TGTGCCAGCAGCTCCCCGGCGGGGTACACTGAAGCTTTCTTT. Translating it yields CASSSPAGYTEAFF.

V and J are TRBV10-2 and TRBJ2-5; 11 positions match TRBD1. J lost 3 bases, V lost 8 bases, and 5 bases had no gene match. Germline assignment: CDR1 WSHSY and CDR2 SAAADI. There are 14 residues in the CDR3. Written as DNA, the CDR3 is TGCGCCAGCCGCCGGGACAGGGGGGAAGAGACCCAGTACTTC. It specifies CASRRDRGEETQYF.

J is TRBJ1-4 and V is TRBV15; weak D call: TRBD1 (5 bases). V was shortened by 3 bases and J by 3 bases, with 8 bases between the two germline ends. Germline lookup yields CDR1 LNHNV and CDR2 YYDKDF (reference sequence). The CDR3 consists of 14 residues. The CDR3 bases are TGTGCCACCAGCAGCTGGGGGGCTAATGAAAAACTGTTTTTT. This codes for CATSSWGANEKLFF.

This chain connects TRBV11-2 to TRBJ1-5; 7 bases are shared with TRBD1. The CDR3 is 15 amino acids. The V gene's germline CDR1 is SGHAT and CDR2 FQNNGV. The V and J ends lost 6 bases and 4 bases, in that order; junction bases with no gene match: 9. The CDR3: CASRQDRSPNQPQHF. In DNA, the CDR3 is TGTGCCAGCAGACAGGACAGGAGCCCTAATCAGCCCCAGCATTTT.

This clone is a singleton in its sample. This chain links TRBV2 with TRBJ2-1; 7 nucleotides match TRBD2. V dropped 3 bases and J dropped 5; count of bases not matched to a gene: 7. The CDR3 contains 15 residues. Germline assignment: CDR1 SNHLY and CDR2 FYNNEI. This CDR3 reads CASSDVLAINNEQFF. The CDR3 DNA reads TGTGCCAGCAGTGATGTACTAGCGATAAACAATGAGCAGTTCTTC.

The chain uses TRBV28 and TRBJ2-3; 11 bases fit TRBD2. CDR1 and CDR2 from the germline V gene are MDHEN and SYDVKM. After removal of 5 bases from V and 2 bases from J, the junction contained 6 bases not matched to a gene. CDR3 length: 16 residues. In DNA, the CDR3 is TGTGCCAGCAGTCACGGACTAGCGGGCCTCACAGATACGCAGTATTTT. Translating gives CASSHGLAGLTDTQYF.

This chain uses TRBV18 with TRBJ2-7; perhaps TRBD2 as D (5 bases). The V gene's germline CDR1 is KGHSH and CDR2 LQKENI. There are 13 residues in the CDR3. The V end lost 2 bases, the J end lost 9 bases, and 14 bases lay between the germline ends. The CDR3 spells CASSPSTEAGQYF. DNA of the CDR3: TGTGCCAGCTCACCATCCACGGAGGCGGGGCAGTACTTC. The entire variable domain, with the rest obtained from reference TRBV18 and TRBJ2-7, is as follows: NAGVMQNPRHLVRRRGQEARLRCSPMKGHSHVYWYRQLPEEGLKFMVYLQKENIIDESGMPKERFSAEFPKEGPSILRIQQVVRGDSAAYFCASSPSTEAGQYFGPGTRLTVT.

The V gene is TRBV7-9, the J gene TRBJ1-6; 10 bases line up with TRBD1. The V gene's germline CDR1 is SEHNR and CDR2 FQNEAQ (reference sequence). With 1 base clipped from V and 7 bases from J, the junction kept 1 base outside the gene matches. This CDR3 is 15 amino acids long. CDR3: CASSLGQGANSPLHF. The CDR3 region has the DNA TGTGCCAGCAGCTTAGGACAGGGGGCGAATTCACCCCTCCACTTT.

V usage is TRBV14 and J usage is TRBJ1-1; D may be TRBD1 (5 bases). The germline gives CDR1 SGHDN, CDR2 FVKESK. Trimming cost V 3 bases and J 1 base, with 15 bases left between them. The CDR3 is made up of 16 amino acids. The CDR3 sequence: CASSHQGAGRNTEAFF. Here the CDR3 DNA reads TGTGCCAGCAGCCACCAGGGAGCAGGGAGGAACACTGAAGCTTTCTTT.

This chain joins TRBV10-3 and TRBJ2-7; unclear D gene. CDR1 ENHRY and CDR2 SYGVKD come from the germline V gene. The V gene lost 4 bases and the J gene lost 1 base, with 8 bases spanning the gap. CDR3 length: 13 amino acids. The CDR3 is CAISGGESYEQYF. In DNA form, the CDR3 reads TGTGCCATCAGTGGGGGTGAATCCTACGAGCAGTACTTC.

The chain is built from TRBV7-5 and TRBJ1-5. TRBV7-5 constitutes a pseudogene. The CDR3 is 19 residues long. DNA of the CDR3: TGTGCCAGAAGCTTACAGCGGGTCGCCCGTCTATCGAGCAATCAGCCCCAGCATTTT. Protein: CARSLQRVARLSSNQPQHF.

This chain links TRBV5-8 with TRBJ1-1; 8 bases agree with TRBD1. Unmatched junction bases numbered 12, after V lost 4 bases and J lost 1 base. This CDR3 has 17 residues. Germline lookup yields CDR1 SGHTS and CDR2 YDEGEE. CDR3 residues: CASSTYRDRRGNTEAFF. The CDR3 DNA reads as TGTGCCAGCAGCACCTACCGGGACAGGCGAGGGAACACTGAAGCTTTCTTT. Full variable domain (rest looked up from reference TRBV5-8 and TRBJ1-1): EAGVTQSPTHLIKTRGQQATLRCSPISGHTSVYWYQQALGLGLQFLLWYDEGEERNRGNFPPRFSGRQFPNYSSELNVNALELEDSALYLCASSTYRDRRGNTEAFFGQGTRLTVV.

This clone is a singleton in its sample. The chain has TRBV7-2 and TRBJ1-5, with 10 bases that match TRBD1. This CDR3 contains 16 residues. V was pared by 1 base and J by 3 bases, with 3 bases of the junction left unmatched. CDR1 is SGHTA, CDR2 FQGNSA, per germline. The CDR3: CASSLGGQGPNQPQHF. CDR3 sequence (DNA): TGTGCCAGCAGCTTAGGGGGACAGGGGCCCAATCAGCCCCAGCATTTT.

The CDR3 here is CASSLLAGSTDTQYF. The DNA for the CDR3 is TGCGCCAGCAGCTTGCTAGCGGGTAGCACAGATACGCAGTATTTT. This chain connects TRBV5-1 to TRBJ2-3; 8 bases line up with TRBD2. Germline CDR1 and CDR2: SGHRS and YFSETQ. Trimming took 1 base from V and 0 from J; bases not matched to a gene: 1. The CDR3 consists of 15 residues. Full variable domain (remainder filled in from reference TRBV5-1 and TRBJ2-3): KAGVTQTPRYLIKTRGQQVTLSCSPISGHRSVSWYQQTPGQGLQFLFEYFSETQRNKGNFPGRFSGRQFSNSRSEMNVSTLELGDSALYLCASSLLAGSTDTQYFGPGTRLTVL.

The chain combines TRBV12-5 with TRBJ2-1; D is possibly TRBD1 or TRBD2 (6 bases each). Germline CDR1 reads LGHNT; CDR2 reads FRNRAP. The CDR3 runs 16 residues. V was clipped by 6 bases and J by 0 bases, with 15 bases between them. In DNA, the CDR3 is TGTGCTAGTGGAGGGGGACTCTCCGGCTCCTACAATGAGCAGTTCTTC. As protein: CASGGGLSGSYNEQFF.